This record concerns one T cell receptor (beta chain) sequence. Its target is unknown. Making TCR cDNA involved 5'RACE template switching, which added UMIs and a universal primer site. Each CDR3 protein gets one entry after TCRdb re-called the 5' RACE reads with MiXCR. The sample shows about 300,000 distinct CDR3 sequences, approximately 8% of them seen only once. The CDR3 extends over 13 amino acids. Deletions cut 5 bases from V and 7 bases from J, with 9 bases between. The germline V gene encodes CDR1 SGHTA and CDR2 FQGNSA. The data are from a study of T cells after yellow fever vaccination. Study in general: Any fraction with a low cell number was prepared using SMART-Seq v4 Ultra Low Input.

The study's findings and limits: Bulk-population clonotypes that are abundant could appear as contaminants in FACS-sorted repertoires. It was the secondary response that reached its peak faster, day 5 versus 15, but it was weaker.

This chain uses TRBV7-2 with TRBJ1-6, with a possible D match to TRBD1 (5 bases). The TCR comes from a man aged 18 to 29 who received the YFV17D yellow fever vaccine. This specimen was CD4+ T cells sorted from PBMCs, taken 5 days after the yellow fever booster vaccination. The CDR3 region has the DNA TGTGCCAGCAGCACAGAGGGGAATTCACCCCTCCACTTT. It specifies CASSTEGNSPLHF.